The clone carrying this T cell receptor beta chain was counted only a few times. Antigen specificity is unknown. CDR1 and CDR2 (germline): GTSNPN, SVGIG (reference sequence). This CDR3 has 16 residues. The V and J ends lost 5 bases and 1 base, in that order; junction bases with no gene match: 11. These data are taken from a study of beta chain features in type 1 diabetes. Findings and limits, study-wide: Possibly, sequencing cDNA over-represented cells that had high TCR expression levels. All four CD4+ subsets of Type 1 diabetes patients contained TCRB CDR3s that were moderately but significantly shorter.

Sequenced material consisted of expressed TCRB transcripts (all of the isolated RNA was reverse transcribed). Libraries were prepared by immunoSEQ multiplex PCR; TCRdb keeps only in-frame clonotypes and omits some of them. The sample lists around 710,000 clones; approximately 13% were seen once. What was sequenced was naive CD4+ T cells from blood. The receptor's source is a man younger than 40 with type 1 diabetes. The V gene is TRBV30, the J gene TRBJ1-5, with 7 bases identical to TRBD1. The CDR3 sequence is CAWDSGGSGSNQPQHF. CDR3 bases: TGTGCCTGGGATTCAGGGGGGAGTGGGAGCAATCAGCCCCAGCATTTT.